This entry features one T cell receptor (beta chain) sequence. The data belong to a study of blood T cell repertoires in COVID-19. Background on the study: Spain, Italy and the United States supplied samples that represented acute and convalescent COVID-19.

Germline V gene sequence: CDR1 SGHNT, CDR2 YYREEE (reference sequence). Trimming at V came to 4 bases and at J to 8 bases, leaving 4 bases not matched to a gene. There are 13 residues in the CDR3. Libraries were prepared by immunoSEQ multiplex PCR; TCRdb keeps only in-frame clonotypes and omits some of them. The table lists roughly 65,000 clones, roughly nine tenths of them singletons. This sequence joins TRBV5-4 and TRBJ1-3, with 9 bases lining up with TRBD1. Input material: peripheral blood. The receptor was isolated from a man in his 60s with acute or convalescent COVID-19. The CDR3 DNA sequence: TGTGCCAGCAGCACTACAGGGGGCGACACCATATATTTT. Protein: CASSTTGGDTIYF.